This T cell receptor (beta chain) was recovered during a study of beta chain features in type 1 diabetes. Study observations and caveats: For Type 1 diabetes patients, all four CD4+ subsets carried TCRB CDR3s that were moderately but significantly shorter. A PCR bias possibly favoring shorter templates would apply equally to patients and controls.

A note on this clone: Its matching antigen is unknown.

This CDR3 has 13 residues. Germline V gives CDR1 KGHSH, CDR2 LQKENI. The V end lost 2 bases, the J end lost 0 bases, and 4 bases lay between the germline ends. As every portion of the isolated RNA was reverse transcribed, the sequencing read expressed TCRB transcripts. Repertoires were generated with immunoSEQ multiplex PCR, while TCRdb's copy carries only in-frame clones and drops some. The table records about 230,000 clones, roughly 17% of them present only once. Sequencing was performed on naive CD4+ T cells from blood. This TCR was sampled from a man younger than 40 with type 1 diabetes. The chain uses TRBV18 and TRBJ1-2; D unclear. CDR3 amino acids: CASSPEANYGYTF. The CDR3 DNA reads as TGTGCCAGCTCACCAGAAGCTAACTATGGCTACACCTTC. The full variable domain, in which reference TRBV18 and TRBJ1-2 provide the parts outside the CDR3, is NAGVMQNPRHLVRRRGQEARLRCSPMKGHSHVYWYRQLPEEGLKFMVYLQKENIIDESGMPKERFSAEFPKEGPSILRIQQVVRGDSAAYFCASSPEANYGYTFGSGTRLTVV.